The 30 T cell receptor beta chains below all came from one sample that was sequenced in a study of blood T cell repertoires in COVID-19 (dated by TCRdb to between 2020 and 2021). Libraries were built with the immunoSEQ multiplex PCR assay. Drawn from immuneACCESS, this table holds only the in-frame rearrangements with V and J called that TCRdb kept. Clones are partly lost; checked studies trace under half to an unresolved V gene and leave the rest unexplained. This sample is represented by over 250,000 clones; roughly 88% of them were singletons. The ten largest account for 11% of the sample. Input material: peripheral blood. The origin of the receptors is a woman in her 70s with acute or convalescent COVID-19.

This chain uses TRBV30 with TRBJ1-5; D call uncertain. Trimming removed 0 bases from V and 3 bases from J, with 9 bases in between. CDR1 is GTSNPN, CDR2 SVGIG, per germline (reference sequence). The CDR3 is 14 amino acids. CDR3 loop: CAWSVHSFNQPQHF. In nucleotides, the CDR3 is TGTGCCTGGAGTGTACACAGCTTCAATCAGCCCCAGCATTTT.

V and J are TRBV29-1 and TRBJ2-2; the match to TRBD1 covers 8 bases. The CDR3 is 14 amino acids. Germline V gene lookup returns CDR1 SQVTM and CDR2 ANQGSEA. V shed 7 bases, J shed 5 bases, and the junction held 9 bases outside the gene matches. The CDR3 DNA reads TGCAGCGCCCCTTCCCAGGGGGCTACCGGGGAGCTGTTTTTT. Translated, it gives CSAPSQGATGELFF.

This chain links TRBV4-1 with TRBJ1-3; TRBD1 agrees at 10 bases. CDR3 size: 18 residues. Germline V lookup: CDR1 MGHRA, CDR2 YSYEKL. Trimming took 1 base from V and 5 from J; bases not matched to a gene: 11. Written as DNA, the CDR3 is TGCGCCAGCAGCCAAGCCGGGACAGGGGCCGTAAACAGAAACACCATATATTTT. This translates into CASSQAGTGAVNRNTIYF.

This chain's CDR3 is CATSSGGPGNTQYF. CDR3 bases: TGCGCCACATCTAGCGGGGGACCGGGAAATACGCAGTATTTT. The gene calls are TRBV5-1 and TRBJ2-3; 10 bases are a match to TRBD2. Looked up from germline, CDR1 is SGHRS and CDR2 is YFSETQ. J was trimmed by 7 bases and V by 9 bases; bases with no gene match: 11. The CDR3 runs to 14 residues.

This chain joins TRBV2 and TRBJ2-1, with TRBD2 matching over 7 bases. Germline assignment: CDR1 SNHLY and CDR2 FYNNEI. This CDR3 spans 15 amino acids. The trim removed 6 bases at V and 0 bases at J, leaving 5 bases unmatched. CDR3 bases: TGTGCCAGCAGAGAGCGGGGCTACTCCTACAATGAGCAGTTCTTC. As protein: CASRERGYSYNEQFF.

The chain joins TRBV4-2 to TRBJ1-4, with D perhaps TRBD1 (6 bases). Trimming shortened V by 0 bases and J by 4 bases, and 12 bases separated the two germline ends. From germline, CDR1 is LGHNA and CDR2 YNFKEQ. The CDR3 consists of 16 residues. CDR3 sequence (DNA): TGTGCCAGCAGCCAAGATCCTGGCAGGGGTAATGAAAAACTGTTTTTT. This encodes CASSQDPGRGNEKLFF.

The CDR3 bases are TGCGCCAGCAGCTTGTCGACAGGGACCGTACAAAATGAGCAGTTCTTC. Its protein product is CASSLSTGTVQNEQFF. The chain has TRBV5-1 and TRBJ2-1; TRBD1 matches 7 bases. Germline-derived CDR1 and CDR2 are SGHRS and YFSETQ. The CDR3 sequence is 16 residues long. With V trimmed by 1 base and J by 7 bases, 11 bases remained unmatched.

This chain joins TRBV2 and TRBJ2-2; D remains ambiguous. Germline V gives CDR1 SNHLY, CDR2 FYNNEI. The CDR3 extends over 14 amino acids. Trimming left V 6 bases short and J 2 bases short, with 10 bases between. The CDR3 loop reads CASRRGANTGELFF. DNA of the CDR3: TGTGCCAGCAGGCGCGGAGCTAACACCGGGGAGCTGTTTTTT.

This clone was recorded once. The V and J genes are TRBV5-1 and TRBJ1-6; D gene uncertain. The CDR3 has 18 residues. Looked up from germline, CDR1 is SGHRS and CDR2 is YFSETQ. The germline V and J ends were trimmed by 0 bases and 3 bases, with 16 bases remaining between them. CDR3 nucleotides: TGCGCCAGCAGCTTGGGGCGGGCAGCCCAAGACTATAATTCACCCCTCCACTTT. Translated, it gives CASSLGRAAQDYNSPLHF.

The CDR3 loop is CASSPPPGTEAFF. CDR3 coding DNA: TGTGCCAGCAGTCCCCCCCCAGGTACTGAAGCTTTCTTT. V and J are TRBV6-5 and TRBJ1-1; D is uncertain. Germline CDR1 reads MNHEY; CDR2 reads SVGAGI. CDR3 length equals 13 residues. The V end lost 5 bases, the J end lost 5 bases, and 12 bases lay between the germline ends.

V and J are TRBV5-8 and TRBJ2-7, with a weak D call TRBD2 (6 bases). This CDR3 is built from 12 residues. Germline V gives CDR1 SGHTS, CDR2 YDEGEE. Trimming cost V 1 base and J 9 bases, with 11 bases left between them. The CDR3 here is CASSLRRGAQYF. CDR3 DNA sequence: TGTGCCAGCAGCTTGAGGAGGGGCGCGCAGTACTTC.

The chain uses TRBV30 and TRBJ1-3, with D maybe TRBD1 (6 bases). The CDR3 runs 12 residues. Germline CDR1 GTSNPN, CDR2 SVGIG (reference sequence). V lost 5 bases and J 5 bases, leaving 10 bases between the germline ends. CDR3 nucleotide sequence: TGTGCCTGGGGACAGTCGAGAAACACCATATATTTT. It specifies CAWGQSRNTIYF.

The chain combines TRBV23-1 with TRBJ1-5; 9 positions match TRBD1. TRBV23-1 has ORF status, its function being uncertain. This CDR3 is 19 amino acids long. Trimming removed 2 bases from V and 5 bases from J; junction bases left unmatched: 16. The CDR3 DNA sequence: TGCGCCAGCAGTCAAGATCTGGCGATCCCAACAGGGGGCTATCAGCCCCAGCATTTT. Translation gives CASSQDLAIPTGGYQPQHF.

The gene calls are TRBV21-1 and TRBJ1-6. TRBV21-1 is a pseudogene. This CDR3 has 13 residues. CDR3 amino acids: CASSKSYHSPLHF. The DNA for the CDR3 is TGTGCCAGCAGCAAATCTTATCATTCACCCCTCCACTTT.

The chain uses TRBV29-1 and TRBJ1-2; the D is unclear. The CDR3 consists of 14 residues. Germline V gene lookup returns CDR1 SQVTM and CDR2 ANQGSEA. Trimming pared 4 bases from V and 8 bases from J, leaving 20 bases between. Here the CDR3 reads CSVVVQEAPGGYTF. The CDR3 DNA is TGCAGCGTTGTAGTGCAGGAAGCCCCTGGAGGCTACACCTTC.

This clone was counted once. The chain employs TRBV21-1 and TRBJ1-1; the D segment call TRBD1 is taken from the table without a DNA check. TRBV21-1 is described as a pseudogene. This CDR3 is 14 amino acids long. This chain's CDR3 is CASSTDRMNTEAFF. The CDR3 DNA reads as TGTGCCAGCAGTACCGACAGAATGAACACTGAAGCTTTCTTT.

This clone was found once. The V call is TRBV7-2, the J call TRBJ1-6; TRBD1 aligns across 9 bases. Germline V CDR1 and CDR2: SGHTA, FQGNSA. The V and J ends lost 3 bases and 10 bases, in that order; junction bases with no gene match: 7. This CDR3 spans 15 amino acids. CDR3 DNA: TGTGCCAGCAGCTTTGGGACAGGGTTTAGGTCACCCCTCCACTTT. It encodes CASSFGTGFRSPLHF.

V usage is TRBV5-1 and J usage is TRBJ2-5; perhaps TRBD1 as D (7 bases). The germline V gene encodes CDR1 SGHRS and CDR2 YFSETQ. Deletions cut 2 bases from V and 5 bases from J, with 22 bases between. The CDR3 loop spans 17 amino acids. CDR3 coding DNA: TGCGCCAGCAGCTTTAGAGGGCAGGGGGGCGTCGGGGAGACCCAGTACTTC. This gives the protein CASSFRGQGGVGETQYF.

This clone was detected a few times. This chain uses TRBV6-1 with TRBJ1-2, with a tentative D call TRBD1 (6 bases). The ends were cut back, 1 base at V and 5 bases at J, with 11 bases in the middle. The CDR3 has 14 residues. Germline V CDR1 and CDR2: MNHNS, SASEGT. CDR3 protein: CASSEGWTAYGYTF. The CDR3 bases are TGTGCCAGCAGTGAAGGATGGACAGCGTATGGCTACACCTTC.

The rearrangement links TRBV6-5 to TRBJ1-2; D unresolved. The CDR3 is 13 residues long. Per the germline V gene, CDR1 is MNHEY and CDR2 is SVGAGI. Between the trimmed V and J ends, which lost 3 bases and 11 bases, there was a span of 16 bases. The CDR3 here is CASSYRTPPSYTF. Here the CDR3 DNA reads TGTGCCAGCAGTTATCGTACTCCCCCATCTTACACCTTC.

This chain connects TRBV6-5 to TRBJ2-7, with 7 nucleotides matching TRBD2. The CDR3 spans 14 residues. In germline, CDR1 is MNHEY, CDR2 SVGAGI. V was pared by 0 bases and J by 6 bases, with 5 bases of the junction left unmatched. The DNA for the CDR3 is TGTGCCAGCAGTTACTCGAGACTAGCAGGCGAGCAGTACTTC. It is translated as CASSYSRLAGEQYF.

V is TRBV6-5 and J is TRBJ1-1; tentatively, D is TRBD1 (5 bases). The V end lost 2 bases, the J end lost 0 bases, and 13 bases lay between the germline ends. Germline CDR1 and CDR2: MNHEY and SVGAGI. CDR3 length equals 16 residues. In DNA, the CDR3 is TGTGCCAGCAGTTACACCCCGGGGGGTCTGAACACTGAAGCTTTCTTT. Translating it yields CASSYTPGGLNTEAFF.

The V gene is TRBV5-1, the J gene TRBJ2-1; TRBD1 matches at 8 bases. Germline V CDR1 and CDR2: SGHRS, YFSETQ. The ends lost 4 bases at V and 4 bases at J; junction bases unmatched: 4. The CDR3 has 14 residues. CDR3 DNA sequence: TGCGCCAGCAGCCAGACAGGGGCGTACAATGAGCAGTTCTTC. This sequence encodes CASSQTGAYNEQFF.

V usage is TRBV5-1 and J usage is TRBJ1-2; no definite D call. The germline V gene has CDR1 SGHRS and CDR2 YFSETQ. CDR3 size: 15 residues. Trimming removed 0 bases from V and 3 bases from J, with 12 bases in between. The CDR3 region has the DNA TGCGCCAGCAGCTTGGATGGAGGGAAACACTATGGCTACACCTTC. Translation: CASSLDGGKHYGYTF.

In this sample, this clone turned up a few times. CDR3 protein: CASRPNPGGKLFF. In DNA, the CDR3 is TGTGCCAGCAGACCGAACCCCGGTGGAAAACTGTTTTTT. The J gene is TRBJ1-4, the V gene TRBV12-3 or TRBV12-4, with D hard to call. The CDR3 has 13 residues. Trimming pared 6 bases from V and 10 bases from J, leaving 15 bases between.

The J gene is TRBJ1-2, the V gene TRBV11-2, with 7 positions matching TRBD1. Trimming took 5 bases from V and 4 from J; bases not matched to a gene: 7. Germline V gene lookup returns CDR1 SGHAT and CDR2 FQNNGV. The CDR3 has 14 residues. CDR3 residues: CASSPERDSYGYTF. CDR3 nucleotide sequence: TGTGCCAGCAGCCCCGAACGGGACAGCTATGGCTACACCTTC.

The V gene is TRBV4-2, the J gene TRBJ1-1; 7 bases are shared with TRBD1. V shed 1 base, J shed 0 bases, and the junction held 2 bases outside the gene matches. The CDR3 extends over 15 amino acids. Per germline, CDR1 LGHNA and CDR2 YNFKEQ. CDR3 loop: CASSQVGQLNTEAFF. DNA of the CDR3: TGTGCCAGCAGCCAAGTGGGACAGTTGAACACTGAAGCTTTCTTT.

DNA for the CDR3: TGTGCTAGTGGTTTGCCACGGGGGGTAGGCTCCTATAATTCACCCCTCCACTTT. This translates into CASGLPRGVGSYNSPLHF. V gene TRBV12-5 combines with J gene TRBJ1-6, with D perhaps matching TRBD1 (5 bases). Germline values: CDR1 LGHNT, CDR2 FRNRAP. The V end was cut by 2 bases, the J end by 0 bases, with 14 bases between. The CDR3 consists of 18 residues.

The chain couples TRBV10-2 to TRBJ2-3; D perhaps matches TRBD2 (7 bases). Germline V gives CDR1 WSHSY, CDR2 SAAADI. The CDR3 totals 20 residues. The ends were cut back, 7 bases at V and 4 bases at J, with 33 bases in the middle. CDR3 in amino acids: CASIQGGDGFGAGASDTQYF. As DNA, the CDR3 is TGCGCCAGCATTCAAGGCGGGGACGGCTTTGGGGCGGGGGCCTCAGATACGCAGTATTTT.

The V call is TRBV7-2, the J call TRBJ1-1; TRBD1 is a possible D gene (6 bases). The V gene lost 5 bases and the J gene lost 4 bases, with 14 bases spanning the gap. The CDR3 spans 14 residues. Germline V gene sequence: CDR1 SGHTA, CDR2 FQGNSA. CDR3 bases: TGTGCCAGCAGCCCGCCGGGCAGGGGCACTGAAGCTTTCTTT. Translated: CASSPPGRGTEAFF.